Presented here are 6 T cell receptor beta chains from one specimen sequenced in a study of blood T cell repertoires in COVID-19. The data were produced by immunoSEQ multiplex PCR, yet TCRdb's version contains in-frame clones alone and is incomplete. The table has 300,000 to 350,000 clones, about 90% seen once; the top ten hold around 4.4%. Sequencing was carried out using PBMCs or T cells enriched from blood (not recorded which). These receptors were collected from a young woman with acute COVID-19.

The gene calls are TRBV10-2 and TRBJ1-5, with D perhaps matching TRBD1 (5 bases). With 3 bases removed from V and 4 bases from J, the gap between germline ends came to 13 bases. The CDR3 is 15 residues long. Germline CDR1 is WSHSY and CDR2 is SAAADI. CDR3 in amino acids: CASSERQSRNQPQHF. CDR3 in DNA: TGCGCCAGCAGTGAACGACAGAGCAGAAATCAGCCCCAGCATTTT.

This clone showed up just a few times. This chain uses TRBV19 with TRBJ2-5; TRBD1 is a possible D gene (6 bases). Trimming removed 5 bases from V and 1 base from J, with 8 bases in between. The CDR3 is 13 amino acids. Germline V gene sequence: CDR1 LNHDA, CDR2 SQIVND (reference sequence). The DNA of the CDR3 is TGTGCCAGTAGTGGGGGCTTCCAAGAGACCCAGTACTTC. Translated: CASSGGFQETQYF.

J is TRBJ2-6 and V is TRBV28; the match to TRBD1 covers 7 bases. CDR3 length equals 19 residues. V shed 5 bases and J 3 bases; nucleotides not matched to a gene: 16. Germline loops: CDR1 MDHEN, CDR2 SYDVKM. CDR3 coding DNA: TGTGCCAGCAGTCAAGAACCGGGACAGCCCTTCCTTGGGGCCAACGTCCTGACTTTC. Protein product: CASSQEPGQPFLGANVLTF.

The CDR3 nucleotides are TGTGCCAGCAGTCCACCTGGAGCGGGGGTCTACGAGCAGTACTTC. As protein: CASSPPGAGVYEQYF. V gene TRBV28 combines with J gene TRBJ2-7, with TRBD2 matching over 8 bases. J gave up 3 bases and V 5 bases, and 9 bases lay outside the gene matches. Looked up from germline, CDR1 is MDHEN and CDR2 is SYDVKM. The CDR3 is made up of 15 amino acids.

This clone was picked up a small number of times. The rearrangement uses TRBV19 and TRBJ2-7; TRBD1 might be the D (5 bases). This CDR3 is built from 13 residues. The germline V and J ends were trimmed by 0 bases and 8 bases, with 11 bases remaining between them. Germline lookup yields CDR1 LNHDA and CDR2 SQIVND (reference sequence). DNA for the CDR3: TGTGCCAGTAGTATAGATCCGGACACCCAGCAGTACTTC. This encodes CASSIDPDTQQYF.

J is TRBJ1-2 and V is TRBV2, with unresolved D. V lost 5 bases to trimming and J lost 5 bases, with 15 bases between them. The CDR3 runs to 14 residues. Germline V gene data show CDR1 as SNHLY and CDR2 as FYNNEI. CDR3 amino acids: CASSIERARYGYTF. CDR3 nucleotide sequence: TGTGCCAGCAGTATTGAGCGGGCTAGGTATGGCTACACCTTC.